The clone carrying this TCR beta chain occurred once. The antigen remains undetermined. Compared with germline, one end of the junction differs, possibly owing to a read error. An Oncomine TCR Beta short-read assay was used to sequence the DNA from cultured CD4+ T cells. TCRdb analysed the PCR reads with MiXCR anew, one entry per CDR3 protein. The sample has around 15,000 distinct CDR3 sequences, roughly 47% seen once; the top ten hold around 3.6%. Indicated treatment: roughly ten-day PBMC culture with coronavirus spike peptide pools or control peptides (ViraFEST assay). Positive PCR tests dated from March to December 2020, predating US Alpha, Beta and Delta variants. There are 13 residues in the CDR3. Per the germline V gene, CDR1 is LNHNV and CDR2 is YYDKDF (reference sequence). This entry belongs to a study of vaccination and CD4 T cells after COVID-19. At the level of the study: Nine convalescent cases were mild and one was severe, and all had been SARS-CoV-2 positive by nasal swab PCR. Everyone enrolled got two doses of BNT162b2 or mRNA-1273 vaccine.

Overall study results and limits: The study found median SARS-CoV-2-reactive clonotypes rising from roughly 19 to 38, not significantly.

The material sequenced was CD4+ T cells from blood, cultured in vitro. The V gene is TRBV15, the J gene TRBJ2-3, with a weak D call TRBD1 (7 bases). This clonotype was sampled from a human donor who had recovered from COVID-19. The CDR3 DNA follows: TGTGTCACCAGCAGGGGGGCGGCAGATACGCAGTATTTT. Protein product: CVTSRGAADTQYF. The whole variable domain, remainder taken from reference TRBV15 and TRBJ2-3, is DAMVIQNPRYQVTQFGKPVTLSCSQTLNHNVMYWYQQKSSQAPKLLFHYYDKDFNNEADTPDNFQSRRPNTSFCFLDIRSPGLGDTAMYLCVTSRGAADTQYFGPGTRLTVL.